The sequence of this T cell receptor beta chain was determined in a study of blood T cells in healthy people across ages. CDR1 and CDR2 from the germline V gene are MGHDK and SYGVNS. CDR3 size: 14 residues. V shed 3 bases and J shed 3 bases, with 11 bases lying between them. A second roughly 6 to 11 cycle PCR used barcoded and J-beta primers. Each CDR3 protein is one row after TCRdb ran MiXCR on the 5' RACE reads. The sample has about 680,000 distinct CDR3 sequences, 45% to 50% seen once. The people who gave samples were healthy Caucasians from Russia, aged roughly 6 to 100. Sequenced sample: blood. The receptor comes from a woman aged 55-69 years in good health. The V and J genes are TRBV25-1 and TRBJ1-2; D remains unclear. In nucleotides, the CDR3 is TGTGCCAGCAGTGAGGACCCTGAAGACTATGGCTACACCTTC. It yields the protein CASSEDPEDYGYTF.